Described below is a single T cell receptor (beta chain) sequence and its context. The target antigen is unknown. These data belong to a study of beta chain features in type 1 diabetes. Study findings and constraints: cDNA-based sequencing might over-represent cells highly expressing TCR. In every one of the four CD4+ subsets, TCRB CDR3s were moderately but significantly shorter in Type 1 diabetes patients. PCR might favor shorter templates, but any such skew would affect patients and controls equally.

The CDR3 runs 14 residues. In germline, CDR1 is MNHEY, CDR2 SMNVEV (reference sequence). Unmatched junction bases numbered 1, after V lost 5 bases and J lost 1 base. Every bit of the isolated RNA underwent reverse transcription, so sequencing read expressed TCRB transcripts. Only in-frame clones appear in the TCRdb table, and some are missing; sequencing was by immunoSEQ multiplex PCR. Here the sample spans some 290,000 clones, about 23% being singletons. The sequenced sample consisted of naive CD4+ T cells from blood. The clonotype was recovered from a woman aged 30 to 39 with type 1 diabetes. V and J are TRBV27 and TRBJ2-7; TRBD1 aligns across 11 bases. The CDR3: CASSGTGGSYEQYF. The CDR3 DNA reads TGTGCCAGCAGTGGGACAGGGGGATCCTACGAGCAGTACTTC.